The T cell receptor beta chain under discussion was sequenced for a study of T cells after yellow fever vaccination. TCRdb processed the 5' RACE reads anew with MiXCR; each CDR3 protein has one entry. Altogether 450,000 to 650,000 distinct CDR3 sequences are present, just over 20% being singletons, with the ten largest covering about 17%. The CDR3 spans 12 residues. With 3 bases removed from V and 6 bases from J, the gap between germline ends came to 8 bases. Germline V gene lookup returns CDR1 LNHNV and CDR2 YYDKDF (reference sequence). The TCR was taken from a man in his late teens or twenties who received the YFV17D yellow fever vaccine. This sample comprised PBMCs, obtained about 21 days after the first yellow fever vaccination. V and J are TRBV15 and TRBJ2-5; D is possibly TRBD1 (5 bases). The CDR3 sequence: CATSRDMKTQYF. CDR3 sequence (DNA): TGTGCCACCAGCAGGGACATGAAGACCCAGTACTTC.